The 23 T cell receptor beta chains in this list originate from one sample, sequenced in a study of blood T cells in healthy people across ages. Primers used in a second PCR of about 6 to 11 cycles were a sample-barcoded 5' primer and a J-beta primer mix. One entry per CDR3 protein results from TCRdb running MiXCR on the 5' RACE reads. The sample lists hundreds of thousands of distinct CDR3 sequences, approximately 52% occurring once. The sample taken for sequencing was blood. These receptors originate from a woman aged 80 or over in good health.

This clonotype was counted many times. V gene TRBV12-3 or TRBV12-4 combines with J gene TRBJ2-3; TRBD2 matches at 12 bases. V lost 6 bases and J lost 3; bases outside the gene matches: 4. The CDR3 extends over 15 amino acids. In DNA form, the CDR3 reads TGTGCCAGCAGCAAGACTAGCGGGAGAACAGATACGCAGTATTTT. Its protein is CASSKTSGRTDTQYF.

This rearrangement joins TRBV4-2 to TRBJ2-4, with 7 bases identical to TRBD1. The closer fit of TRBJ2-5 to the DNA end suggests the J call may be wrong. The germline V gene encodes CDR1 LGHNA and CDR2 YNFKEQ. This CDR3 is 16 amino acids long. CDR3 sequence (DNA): TGTGCCAGCAGCCCCCGTTACGACAGGGCGGACGAGACCCAGTACTTC. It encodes CASSPRYDRADETQYF.

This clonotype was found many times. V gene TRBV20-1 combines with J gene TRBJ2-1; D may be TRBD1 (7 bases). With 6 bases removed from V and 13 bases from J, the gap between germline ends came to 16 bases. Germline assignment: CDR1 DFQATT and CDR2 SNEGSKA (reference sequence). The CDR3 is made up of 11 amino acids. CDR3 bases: TGCAGTGCCAATCGCGGGACAGAACAGTTCTTC. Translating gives CSANRGTEQFF.

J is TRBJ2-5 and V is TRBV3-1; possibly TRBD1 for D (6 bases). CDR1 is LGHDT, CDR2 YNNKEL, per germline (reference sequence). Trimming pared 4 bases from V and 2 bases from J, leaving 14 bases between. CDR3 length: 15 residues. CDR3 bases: TGTGCCAGCAGCCCTCGGACAGATTTACAAGAGACCCAGTACTTC. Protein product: CASSPRTDLQETQYF.

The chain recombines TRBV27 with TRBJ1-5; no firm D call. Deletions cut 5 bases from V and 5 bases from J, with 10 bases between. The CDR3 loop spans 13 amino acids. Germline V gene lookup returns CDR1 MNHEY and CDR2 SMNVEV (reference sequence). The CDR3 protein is CASSVFEYQPQHF. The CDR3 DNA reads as TGTGCCAGCAGTGTATTTGAGTATCAGCCCCAGCATTTT.

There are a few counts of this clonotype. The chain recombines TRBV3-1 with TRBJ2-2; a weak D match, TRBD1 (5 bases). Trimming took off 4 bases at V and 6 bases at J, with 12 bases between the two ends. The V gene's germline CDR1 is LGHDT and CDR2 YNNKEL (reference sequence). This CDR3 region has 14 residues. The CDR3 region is CASSPAGASGELFF. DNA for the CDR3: TGTGCCAGCAGCCCAGCTGGGGCGTCCGGGGAGCTGTTTTTT.

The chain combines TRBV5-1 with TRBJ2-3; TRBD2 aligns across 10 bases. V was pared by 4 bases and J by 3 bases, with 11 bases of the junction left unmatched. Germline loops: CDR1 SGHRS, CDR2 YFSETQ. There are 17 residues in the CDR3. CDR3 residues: CASSRGLAGVRTDTQYF. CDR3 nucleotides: TGCGCCAGCAGCCGTGGCCTAGCGGGAGTTAGGACAGATACGCAGTATTTT.

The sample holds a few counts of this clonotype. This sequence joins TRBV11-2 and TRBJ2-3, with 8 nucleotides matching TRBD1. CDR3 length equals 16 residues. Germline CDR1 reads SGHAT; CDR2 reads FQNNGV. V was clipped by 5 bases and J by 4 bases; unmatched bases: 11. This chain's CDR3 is CASSASGQGGPDTQYF. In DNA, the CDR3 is TGTGCCAGCAGCGCCTCCGGACAGGGAGGCCCAGATACGCAGTATTTT. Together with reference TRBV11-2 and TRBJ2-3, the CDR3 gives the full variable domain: EAGVAQSPRYKIIEKRQSVAFWCNPISGHATLYWYQQILGQGPKLLIQFQNNGVVDDSQLPKDRFSAERLKGVDSTLKIQPAKLEDSAVYLCASSASGQGGPDTQYFGPGTRLTVL.

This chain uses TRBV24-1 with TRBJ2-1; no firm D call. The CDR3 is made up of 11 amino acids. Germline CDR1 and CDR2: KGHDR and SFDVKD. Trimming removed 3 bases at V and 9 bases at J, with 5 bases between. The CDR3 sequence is CATSDAFEQFF. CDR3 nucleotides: TGTGCCACCAGTGATGCCTTTGAGCAGTTCTTC.

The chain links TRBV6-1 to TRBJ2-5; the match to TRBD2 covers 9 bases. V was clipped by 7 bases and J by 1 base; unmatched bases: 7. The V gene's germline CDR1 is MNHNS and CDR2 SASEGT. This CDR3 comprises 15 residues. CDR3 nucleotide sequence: TGTGCCAGCAAGTATGCTAGCGGGGCCCAAGAGACCCAGTACTTC. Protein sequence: CASKYASGAQETQYF.

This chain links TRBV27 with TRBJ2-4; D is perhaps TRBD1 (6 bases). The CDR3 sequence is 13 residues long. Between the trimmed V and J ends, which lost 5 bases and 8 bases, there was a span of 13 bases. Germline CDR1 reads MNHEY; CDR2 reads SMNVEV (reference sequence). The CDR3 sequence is CASSITGRDIQYF. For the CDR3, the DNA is TGTGCCAGCAGTATCACAGGGCGGGACATTCAGTACTTC.

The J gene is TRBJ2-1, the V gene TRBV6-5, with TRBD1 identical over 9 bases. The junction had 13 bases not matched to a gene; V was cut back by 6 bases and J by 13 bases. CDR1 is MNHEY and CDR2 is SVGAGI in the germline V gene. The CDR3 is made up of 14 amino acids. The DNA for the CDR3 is TGTGCCAGCAGACGGACAGGGGTGGGGGAGACCCAGTTCTTC. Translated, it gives CASRRTGVGETQFF.

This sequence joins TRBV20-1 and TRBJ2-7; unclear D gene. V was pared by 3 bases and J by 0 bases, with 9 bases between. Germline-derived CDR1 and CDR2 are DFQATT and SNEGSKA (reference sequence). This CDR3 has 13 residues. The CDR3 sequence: CSASTPDSYEQYF. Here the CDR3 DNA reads TGCAGTGCTAGCACACCAGACTCCTACGAGCAGTACTTC.

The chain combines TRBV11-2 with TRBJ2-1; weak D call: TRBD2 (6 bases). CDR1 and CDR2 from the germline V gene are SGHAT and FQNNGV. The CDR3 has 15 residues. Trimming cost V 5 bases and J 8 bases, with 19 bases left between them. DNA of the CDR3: TGTGCCAGCAGCCCGGAGGGACTGCCCCTCCATGAGCAGTTCTTC. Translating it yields CASSPEGLPLHEQFF.

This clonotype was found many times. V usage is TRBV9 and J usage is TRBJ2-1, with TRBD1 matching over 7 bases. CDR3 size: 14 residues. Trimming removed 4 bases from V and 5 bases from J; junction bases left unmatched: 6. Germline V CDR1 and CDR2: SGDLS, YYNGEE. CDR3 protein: CASSIRDSHNEQFF. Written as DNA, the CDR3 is TGTGCCAGCAGCATCCGGGACAGCCACAATGAGCAGTTCTTC.

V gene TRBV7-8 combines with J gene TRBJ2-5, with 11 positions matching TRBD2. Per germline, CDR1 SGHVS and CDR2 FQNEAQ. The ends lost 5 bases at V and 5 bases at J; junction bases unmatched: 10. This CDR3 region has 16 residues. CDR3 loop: CASSPRLAGGIETQYF. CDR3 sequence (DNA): TGTGCCAGCAGCCCCCGGCTAGCGGGAGGTATCGAGACCCAGTACTTC.

CDR3 sequence (DNA): TGCAGCGTCGGAGGGAGGAACAGATACGCGTATTTT. Translated, it gives CSVGGRNRYAYF. V is TRBV29-1 and J is TRBJ2-3; D is possibly TRBD2 (6 bases). CDR3 size: 12 residues. V was trimmed by 6 bases and J by 14 bases, leaving 21 bases between them. Germline CDR1 is SQVTM and CDR2 is ANQGSEA.

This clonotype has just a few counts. The CDR3 sequence is CASSLNAGRAYYNEQFF. The CDR3 nucleotides are TGTGCCAGCAGCTTAAACGCCGGGCGGGCATACTACAATGAGCAGTTCTTC. The J gene is TRBJ2-1, the V gene TRBV7-2, with D possibly matching TRBD2 (5 bases). The CDR3 consists of 17 residues. The V end lost 2 bases, the J end lost 3 bases, and 17 bases lay between the germline ends. CDR1 and CDR2 (germline): SGHTA, FQGNSA.

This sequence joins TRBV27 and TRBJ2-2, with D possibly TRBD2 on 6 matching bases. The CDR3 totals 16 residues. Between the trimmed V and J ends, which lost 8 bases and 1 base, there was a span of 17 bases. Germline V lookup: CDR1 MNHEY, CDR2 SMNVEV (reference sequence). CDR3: CASQDRGLKNTGELFF. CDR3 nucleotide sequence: TGTGCCAGCCAGGATAGGGGACTCAAGAACACCGGGGAGCTGTTTTTT.

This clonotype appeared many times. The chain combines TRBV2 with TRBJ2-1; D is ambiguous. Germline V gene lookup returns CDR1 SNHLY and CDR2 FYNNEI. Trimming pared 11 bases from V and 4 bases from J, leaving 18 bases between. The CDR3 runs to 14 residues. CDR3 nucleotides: TGTGCCGGAACCCCGGTCCTCCTTTACAATGAGCAGTTCTTC. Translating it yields CAGTPVLLYNEQFF. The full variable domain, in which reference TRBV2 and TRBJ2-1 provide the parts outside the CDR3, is EPEVTQTPSHQVTQMGQEVILRCVPISNHLYFYWYRQILGQKVEFLVSFYNNEISEKSEIFDDQFSVERPDGSNFTLKIRSTKLEDSAMYFCAGTPVLLYNEQFFGPGTRLTVL.

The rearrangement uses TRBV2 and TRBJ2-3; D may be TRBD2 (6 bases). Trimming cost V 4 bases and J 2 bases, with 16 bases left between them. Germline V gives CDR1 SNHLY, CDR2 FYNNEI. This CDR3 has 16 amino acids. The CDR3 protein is CASSVIYLAYTDTQYF. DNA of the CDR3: TGTGCCAGCAGTGTTATCTACCTAGCGTACACAGATACGCAGTATTTT.

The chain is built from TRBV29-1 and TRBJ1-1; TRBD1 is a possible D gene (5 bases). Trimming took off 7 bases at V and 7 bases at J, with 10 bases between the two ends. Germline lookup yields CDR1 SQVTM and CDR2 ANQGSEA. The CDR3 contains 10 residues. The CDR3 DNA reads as TGCAGCGCCGGTGACAGTGAAGCTTTCTTT. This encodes CSAGDSEAFF.

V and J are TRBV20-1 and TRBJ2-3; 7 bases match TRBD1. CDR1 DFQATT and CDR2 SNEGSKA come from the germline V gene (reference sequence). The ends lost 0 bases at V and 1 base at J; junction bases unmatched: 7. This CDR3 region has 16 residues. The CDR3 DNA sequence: TGCAGTGCTAGAGATCCAAGGACAGGCCGCACAGATACGCAGTATTTT. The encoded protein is CSARDPRTGRTDTQYF.